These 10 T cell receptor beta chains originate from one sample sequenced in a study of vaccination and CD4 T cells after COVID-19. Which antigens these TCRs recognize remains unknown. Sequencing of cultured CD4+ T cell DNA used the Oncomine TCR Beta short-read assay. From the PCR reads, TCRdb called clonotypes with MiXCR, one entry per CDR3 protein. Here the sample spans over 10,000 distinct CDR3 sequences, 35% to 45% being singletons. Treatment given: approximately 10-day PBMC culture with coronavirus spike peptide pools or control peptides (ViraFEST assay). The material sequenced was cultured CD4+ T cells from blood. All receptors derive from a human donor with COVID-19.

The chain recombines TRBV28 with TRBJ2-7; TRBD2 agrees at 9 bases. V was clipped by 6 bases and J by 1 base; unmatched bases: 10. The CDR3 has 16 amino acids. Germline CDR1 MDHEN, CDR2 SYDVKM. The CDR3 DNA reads TGTGCCAGCAGGGTACGAACTAGCGGGCTGTCCTACGAGCAGTACTTC. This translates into CASRVRTSGLSYEQYF. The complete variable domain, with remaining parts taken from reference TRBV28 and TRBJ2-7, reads DVKVTQSSRYLVKRTGEKVFLECVQDMDHENMFWYRQDPGLGLRLIYFSYDVKMKEKGDIPEGYSVSREKKERFSLILESASTNQTSMYLCASRVRTSGLSYEQYFGPGTRLTVT.

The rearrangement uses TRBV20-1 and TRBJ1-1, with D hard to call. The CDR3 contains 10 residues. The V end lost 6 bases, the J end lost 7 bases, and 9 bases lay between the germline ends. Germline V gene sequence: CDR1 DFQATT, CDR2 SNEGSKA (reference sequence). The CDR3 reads CSAQIVEAFF. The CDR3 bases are TGCAGTGCCCAGATCGTTGAAGCTTTCTTT.

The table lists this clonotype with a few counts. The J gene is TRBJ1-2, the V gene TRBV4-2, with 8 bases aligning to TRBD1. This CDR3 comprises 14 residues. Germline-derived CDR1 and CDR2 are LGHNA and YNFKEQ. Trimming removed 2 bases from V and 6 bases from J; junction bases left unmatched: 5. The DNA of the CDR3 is TGTGCCAGCAGCCAACCTCCGGGACAGGATGGCTACACCTTC. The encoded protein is CASSQPPGQDGYTF.

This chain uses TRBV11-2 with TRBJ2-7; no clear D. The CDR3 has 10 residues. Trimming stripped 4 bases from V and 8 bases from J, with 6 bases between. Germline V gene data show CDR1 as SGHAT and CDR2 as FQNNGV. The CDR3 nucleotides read TGTGCCAGCAGCTCCCGCCAGCAGTACTTC. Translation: CASSSRQQYF.

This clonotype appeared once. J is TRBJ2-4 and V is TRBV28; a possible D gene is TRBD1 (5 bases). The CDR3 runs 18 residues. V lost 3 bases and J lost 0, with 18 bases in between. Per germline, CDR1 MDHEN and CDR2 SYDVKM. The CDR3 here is CASSFPVGANLAKNIQYF. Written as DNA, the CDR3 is TGTGCCAGCAGTTTCCCAGTTGGGGCAAACTTAGCCAAAAACATTCAGTACTTC.

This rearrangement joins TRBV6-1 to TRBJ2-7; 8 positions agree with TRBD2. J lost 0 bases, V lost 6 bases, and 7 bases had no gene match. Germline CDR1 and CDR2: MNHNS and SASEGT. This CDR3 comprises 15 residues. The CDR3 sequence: CASRQTSGSSYEQYF. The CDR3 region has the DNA TGTGCCAGCAGACAAACTAGCGGAAGCTCCTACGAGCAGTACTTC.

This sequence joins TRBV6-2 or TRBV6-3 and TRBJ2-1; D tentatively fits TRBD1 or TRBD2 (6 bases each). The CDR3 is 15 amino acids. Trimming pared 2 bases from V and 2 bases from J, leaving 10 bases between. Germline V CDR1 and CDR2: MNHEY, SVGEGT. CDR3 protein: CASSYVGGPYNEQFF. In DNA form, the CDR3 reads TGTGCCAGCAGTTACGTGGGGGGCCCCTACAATGAGCAGTTCTTC.

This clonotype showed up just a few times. CDR3 sequence: CAWMNRESQYF. The DNA for the CDR3 is TGTGCCTGGATGAACAGGGAATCCCAGTACTTC. The V and J genes are TRBV30 and TRBJ2-7; D possibly corresponds to TRBD1 (6 bases). CDR3 length equals 11 residues. Looked up from germline, CDR1 is GTSNPN and CDR2 is SVGIG (reference sequence). Trimming removed 4 bases from V and 10 bases from J, with 14 bases in between.

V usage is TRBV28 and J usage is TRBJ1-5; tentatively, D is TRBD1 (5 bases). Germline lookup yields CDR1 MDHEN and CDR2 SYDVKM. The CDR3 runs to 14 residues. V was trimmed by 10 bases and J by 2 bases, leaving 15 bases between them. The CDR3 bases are TGTGCCACCTTAAAAGCGGGGGGCAATCAGCCCCAGCATTTT. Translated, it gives CATLKAGGNQPQHF.

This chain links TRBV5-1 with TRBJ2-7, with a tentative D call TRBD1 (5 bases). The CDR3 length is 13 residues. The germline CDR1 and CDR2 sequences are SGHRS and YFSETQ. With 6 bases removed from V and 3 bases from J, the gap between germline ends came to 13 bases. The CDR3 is CASTEQGDYEQYF. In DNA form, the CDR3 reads TGCGCCAGCACCGAGCAAGGGGACTACGAGCAGTACTTC.